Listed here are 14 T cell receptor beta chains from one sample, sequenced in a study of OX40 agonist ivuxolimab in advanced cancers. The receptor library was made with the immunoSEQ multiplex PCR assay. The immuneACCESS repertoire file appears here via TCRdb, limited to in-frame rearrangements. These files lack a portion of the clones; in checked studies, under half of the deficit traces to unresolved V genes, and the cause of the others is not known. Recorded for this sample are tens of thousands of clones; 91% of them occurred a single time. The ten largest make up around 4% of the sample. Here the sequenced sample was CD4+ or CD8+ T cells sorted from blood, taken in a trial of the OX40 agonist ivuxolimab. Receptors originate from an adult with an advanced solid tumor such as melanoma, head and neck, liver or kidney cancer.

CDR3 coding DNA: TGCGCCAGCAGTTTAAGTGCACCGGGACAGCACAATGAGCAGTTCTTC. Amino acid sequence: CASSLSAPGQHNEQFF. This chain joins TRBV5-1 and TRBJ2-1, with 7 bases lining up with TRBD1. CDR1 and CDR2 (germline): SGHRS, YFSETQ. The CDR3 is made up of 16 amino acids. After removal of 5 bases from V and 5 bases from J, the junction contained 13 bases not matched to a gene. Variable domain in full (rest from reference TRBV5-1 and TRBJ2-1): KAGVTQTPRYLIKTRGQQVTLSCSPISGHRSVSWYQQTPGQGLQFLFEYFSETQRNKGNFPGRFSGRQFSNSRSEMNVSTLELGDSALYLCASSLSAPGQHNEQFFGPGTRLTVL.

CDR3 loop: CASGDRGRSEAFF. The CDR3 DNA reads TGTGCCAGCGGGGACAGGGGGAGGTCTGAAGCTTTCTTT. The chain carries TRBV28 and TRBJ1-1; 11 bases line up with TRBD1. V trimming: 8 bases; J trimming: 6 bases; junction bases outside the gene matches: 5. Per germline, CDR1 MDHEN and CDR2 SYDVKM. This CDR3 contains 13 residues.

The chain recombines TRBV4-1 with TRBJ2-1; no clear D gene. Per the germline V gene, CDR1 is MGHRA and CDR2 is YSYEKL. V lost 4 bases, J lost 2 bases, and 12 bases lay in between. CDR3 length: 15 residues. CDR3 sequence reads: CASSLQDFPYNEQFF. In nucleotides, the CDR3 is TGCGCCAGCAGCCTACAAGATTTCCCCTACAATGAGCAGTTCTTC.

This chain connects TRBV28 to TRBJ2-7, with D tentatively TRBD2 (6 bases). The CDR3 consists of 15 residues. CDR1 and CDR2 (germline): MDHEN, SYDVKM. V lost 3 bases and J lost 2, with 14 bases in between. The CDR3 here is CASSFPGTPTYEQYF. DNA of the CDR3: TGTGCCAGCAGTTTCCCCGGGACTCCTACCTACGAGCAGTACTTC. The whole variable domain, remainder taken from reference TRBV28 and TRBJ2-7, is DVKVTQSSRYLVKRTGEKVFLECVQDMDHENMFWYRQDPGLGLRLIYFSYDVKMKEKGDIPEGYSVSREKKERFSLILESASTNQTSMYLCASSFPGTPTYEQYFGPGTRLTVT.

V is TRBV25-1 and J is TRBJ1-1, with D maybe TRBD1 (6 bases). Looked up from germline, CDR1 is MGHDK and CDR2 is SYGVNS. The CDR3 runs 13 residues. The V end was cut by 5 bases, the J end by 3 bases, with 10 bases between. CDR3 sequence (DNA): TGTGCCAGCAGTCCAGGGGAGTACACTGAAGCTTTCTTT. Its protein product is CASSPGEYTEAFF.

CDR3 sequence (DNA): TGTGCCAGCAGCGTAGCCCTGGCGTCCAATGAGCAGTTCTTC. Its translation: CASSVALASNEQFF. This sequence joins TRBV9 and TRBJ2-1; no clear D gene. Trimming pared 0 bases from V and 6 bases from J, leaving 10 bases between. From germline, CDR1 is SGDLS and CDR2 YYNGEE. The CDR3 is 14 residues long.

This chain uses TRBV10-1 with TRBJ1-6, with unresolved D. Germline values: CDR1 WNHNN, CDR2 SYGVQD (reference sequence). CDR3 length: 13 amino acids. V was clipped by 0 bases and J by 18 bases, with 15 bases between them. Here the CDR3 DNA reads TGCGCCAGCAGTGAGTCGATCGGCAGTGGCCCCCACTTT. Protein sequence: CASSESIGSGPHF.

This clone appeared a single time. The CDR3 coding sequence is TGTGCCAGCGGGGCAGATTCGGGCACTGAAGCTTTCTTT. It codes for CASGADSGTEAFF. The chain links TRBV6-5 to TRBJ1-1; possibly TRBD1 for D (5 bases). The length of the CDR3 is 13 residues. The germline V gene has CDR1 MNHEY and CDR2 SVGAGI. The V gene lost 8 bases and the J gene lost 4 bases, with 14 bases spanning the gap.

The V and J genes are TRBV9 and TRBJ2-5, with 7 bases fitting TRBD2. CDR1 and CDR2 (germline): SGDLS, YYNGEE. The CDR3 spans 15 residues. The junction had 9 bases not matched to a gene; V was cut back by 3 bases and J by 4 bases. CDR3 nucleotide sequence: TGTGCCAGCAGCGCTTGGGGGGGAGACGGAGAGACCCAGTACTTC. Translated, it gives CASSAWGGDGETQYF.

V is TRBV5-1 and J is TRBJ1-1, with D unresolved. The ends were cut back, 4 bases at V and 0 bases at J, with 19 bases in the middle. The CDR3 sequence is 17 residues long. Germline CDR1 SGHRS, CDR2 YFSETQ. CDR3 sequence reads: CASSNFWQDDMNTEAFF. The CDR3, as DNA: TGCGCCAGCAGCAATTTTTGGCAGGACGATATGAACACTGAAGCTTTCTTT.

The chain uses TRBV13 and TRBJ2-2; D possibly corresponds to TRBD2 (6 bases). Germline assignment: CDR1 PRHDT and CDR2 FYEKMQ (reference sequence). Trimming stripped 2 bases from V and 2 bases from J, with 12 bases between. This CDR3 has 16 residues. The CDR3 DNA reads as TGTGCCAGCAGCTTACGGAGCGGGCCAAACACCGGGGAGCTGTTTTTT. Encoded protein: CASSLRSGPNTGELFF.

CDR3 amino acids: CASSLGVSYNEQFF. In nucleotides, the CDR3 is TGTGCCAGCAGCTTGGGAGTCTCCTACAATGAGCAGTTCTTC. The V and J genes are TRBV5-6 and TRBJ2-1; D gene unclear. V lost 0 bases, J lost 0 bases, and 4 bases lay in between. The germline V gene encodes CDR1 SGHDT and CDR2 YYEEEE. This CDR3 spans 14 amino acids.

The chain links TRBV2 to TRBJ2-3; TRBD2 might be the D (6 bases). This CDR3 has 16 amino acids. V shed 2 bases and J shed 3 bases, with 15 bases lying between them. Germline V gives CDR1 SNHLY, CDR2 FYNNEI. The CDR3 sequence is CASSELAASETDTQYF. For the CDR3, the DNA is TGTGCCAGCAGTGAACTGGCGGCTAGCGAGACAGATACGCAGTATTTT.

The CDR3 DNA reads TGTGCCTGGGGGGACAGGGGAGGGGTAGCGGGAGTTCGAGAGACCCAGTACTTC. This codes for CAWGDRGGVAGVRETQYF. The V gene is TRBV30, the J gene TRBJ2-5; the D gene is possibly TRBD1 (10 bases). The CDR3 runs to 18 residues. Germline loops: CDR1 GTSNPN, CDR2 SVGIG (reference sequence). V shed 5 bases and J shed 4 bases, with 29 bases lying between them.